This T cell receptor beta chain was identified during a study of PD-1 blockade in classical Hodgkin lymphoma. Overall study: With a 2-week interval, patients received intravenous nivolumab at 3 mg/kg.

Findings and caveats of the study: A significant rise in TCR diversity by C4D1 was seen for CD4+ but not CD8+ cells. Exclusion removed patients who began nivolumab under 1 year after ASCT. Newly diagnosed patients reportedly had lower baseline TCR diversity than healthy donors.

Time point meaning: cycle 4 day 1 (C4D1), after less than 7 weeks of nivolumab. Every patient experienced relapse after autologous stem cell transplantation, and brentuximab vedotin exposure varied. Concerning this clone: Its specificity is not known.

Trimming stripped 4 bases from V and 5 bases from J, with 6 bases between. This CDR3 has 11 residues. Germline CDR1 SGHTS, CDR2 YDEGEE. Assay used: immunoSEQ multiplex PCR; TCRdb lists only in-frame clones, some missing. The sample records about 92,000 clones, 83% being singletons. Here the sequenced sample was peripheral blood mononuclear cells (PBMCs), taken before the fourth cycle of nivolumab. The origin of this receptor is a human donor with classical Hodgkin lymphoma. This rearrangement joins TRBV5-8 to TRBJ1-2; D unresolved. The CDR3 nucleotides are TGTGCCAGCAGCCAATTGTATGGCTACACCTTC. Protein product: CASSQLYGYTF. Looking up the rest from reference TRBV5-8 and TRBJ1-2 gives the full variable domain: EAGVTQSPTHLIKTRGQQATLRCSPISGHTSVYWYQQALGLGLQFLLWYDEGEERNRGNFPPRFSGRQFPNYSSELNVNALELEDSALYLCASSQLYGYTFGSGTRLTVV.